The 14 T cell receptor beta chains listed next were all sequenced from one sample in a study of a mutant IDH1 vaccine in newly diagnosed glioma. The time point is: baseline, week 1 (first vaccination visit). Regarding treatment: pre-vaccination baseline after standard-of-care therapy. Sequencing used immunoSEQ multiplex PCR; TCRdb keeps in-frame clones, though not all of them. The table records some 67,000 clones, 80% to 90% of them present only once. The sample consisted of peripheral blood mononuclear cells (PBMCs), taken from a glioma patient treated with radiotherapy, temozolomide or both. The receptors stem from a woman between 18 and 29 years old with glioma. Some clones in this sample may be carry-over from other donors' samples.

As regards this clone: The identical CDR3 is also encoded by other nucleotide sequences in the sample. The genes are TRBV7-9 and TRBJ1-1, with 9 bases identical to TRBD1. V lost 4 bases, J lost 1 base, and 1 base stayed unmatched. This CDR3 comprises 14 residues. Germline V gene sequence: CDR1 SEHNR, CDR2 FQNEAQ (reference sequence). The CDR3 reads CASSSGQGNTEAFF. CDR3 bases: TGTGCCAGCAGCTCGGGACAGGGGAACACTGAAGCTTTCTTT.

This clone has just a few counts. The genes are TRBV11-2 and TRBJ2-7; 11 bases match TRBD1. CDR3 size: 16 residues. J gave up 5 bases and V 5 bases, and 11 bases lay outside the gene matches. CDR1 is SGHAT and CDR2 is FQNNGV in the germline V gene. As DNA, the CDR3 is TGTGCCAGCAGCGTAGGGACAGGGGGGCGTGGGGACGAGCAGTACTTC. Its protein product is CASSVGTGGRGDEQYF.

The rearrangement links TRBV10-3 to TRBJ1-5; 7 bases match TRBD1. The length of the CDR3 is 13 residues. Per the germline V gene, CDR1 is ENHRY and CDR2 is SYGVKD. The V and J ends lost 8 bases and 2 bases, in that order; junction bases with no gene match: 3. The CDR3 DNA follows: TGTGCCATCCAGGGGGAAGGCAATCAGCCCCAGCATTTT. It codes for CAIQGEGNQPQHF.

The chain is built from TRBV6-1 and TRBJ1-1; D may be TRBD1 (5 bases). This CDR3 has 14 amino acids. V was clipped by 1 base and J by 4 bases, with 10 bases between them. Germline values: CDR1 MNHNS, CDR2 SASEGT. CDR3 loop: CASSEGGIGTEAFF. The CDR3 DNA is TGTGCCAGCAGTGAAGGGGGGATAGGCACTGAAGCTTTCTTT.

V and J are TRBV19 and TRBJ1-5; D is unresolved. V was shortened by 0 bases and J by 8 bases, with 11 bases between the two germline ends. The CDR3 covers 14 residues. The V gene's germline CDR1 is LNHDA and CDR2 SQIVND (reference sequence). Written as DNA, the CDR3 is TGTGCCAGTAGTATAGACCCAATGGATGAGCCCCAGCATTTT. This translates into CASSIDPMDEPQHF.

This chain connects TRBV30 to TRBJ1-2, with TRBD1 as a possible D gene (6 bases). Germline lookup yields CDR1 GTSNPN and CDR2 SVGIG (reference sequence). The CDR3 sequence is 12 residues long. V was shortened by 6 bases and J by 2 bases, with 10 bases between the two germline ends. CDR3 nucleotide sequence: TGTGCCTGTTTCACAGGGAACTATGGCTACACCTTC. This translates into CACFTGNYGYTF.

V usage is TRBV2 and J usage is TRBJ1-1, with D unclear. The V and J ends lost 7 bases and 2 bases respectively, with 5 bases between them. From germline, CDR1 is SNHLY and CDR2 FYNNEI. This CDR3 is 11 amino acids long. CDR3 residues: CASNPNTEAFF. CDR3 DNA sequence: TGTGCCAGCAACCCTAACACTGAAGCTTTCTTT.

The rearrangement joins TRBV4-1 to TRBJ2-2; maybe TRBD2 (5 bases). The germline V and J ends were trimmed by 2 bases and 2 bases, with 9 bases remaining between them. This CDR3 contains 15 residues. Per the germline V gene, CDR1 is MGHRA and CDR2 is YSYEKL. The CDR3 spells CASSQRGDNTGELFF. For the CDR3, the DNA is TGCGCCAGCAGCCAACGGGGAGATAACACCGGGGAGCTGTTTTTT.

By frequency in the sample, this clone is medium-sized. The gene calls are TRBV29-1 and TRBJ1-2, with D perhaps matching TRBD1 (5 bases). The ends were cut back, 5 bases at V and 4 bases at J, with 17 bases in the middle. The CDR3 covers 14 residues. In germline, CDR1 is SQVTM, CDR2 ANQGSEA. Written as DNA, the CDR3 is TGCAGCGTTTACGAAGGACAAACACGCTATGGCTACACCTTC. Amino acid sequence: CSVYEGQTRYGYTF.

The rearrangement links TRBV10-3 to TRBJ2-3; D unresolved. Deletions cut 6 bases from V and 2 bases from J, with 24 bases between. Germline values: CDR1 ENHRY, CDR2 SYGVKD. The CDR3 consists of 18 residues. The CDR3 bases are TGTGCCATCAGCGCCGCTGCTAATACGAAGGTCAACACAGATACGCAGTATTTT. Translated: CAISAAANTKVNTDTQYF.

This chain uses TRBV7-9 with TRBJ2-3; D remains unclear. This CDR3 spans 16 amino acids. The V end lost 1 base, the J end lost 9 bases, and 20 bases lay between the germline ends. From germline, CDR1 is SEHNR and CDR2 FQNEAQ (reference sequence). The CDR3 nucleotides are TGTGCCAGCAGCTTAGATATCGGCCATACGGCGATGACGCAGTATTTT. This translates into CASSLDIGHTAMTQYF.

The J gene is TRBJ2-1, the V gene TRBV4-2, with TRBD2 identical over 12 bases. Germline CDR1 is LGHNA and CDR2 is YNFKEQ. The CDR3 has 16 amino acids. CDR3 sequence reads: CARPETSGGHRNEQFF. DNA for the CDR3: TGTGCACGCCCCGAGACTAGCGGGGGACATAGGAATGAGCAGTTCTTC.

This chain uses TRBV29-1 with TRBJ2-3; 10 positions match TRBD2. Trimming at V came to 6 bases and at J to 4 bases, leaving 7 bases not matched to a gene. CDR1 is SQVTM and CDR2 is ANQGSEA in the germline V gene. The CDR3 length is 14 residues. The CDR3 is CSVQSSGRSDTQYF. CDR3 coding DNA: TGCAGCGTCCAATCTAGCGGGAGATCAGATACGCAGTATTTT.

The chain combines TRBV25-1 with TRBJ2-7; TRBD2 might be the D (5 bases). The CDR3 is 16 amino acids. Germline CDR1 reads MGHDK; CDR2 reads SYGVNS. Between the trimmed V and J ends, which lost 4 bases and 2 bases, there was a span of 18 bases. The CDR3 spells CASSVWGVEDPYEQYF. CDR3 nucleotide sequence: TGTGCCAGCAGTGTCTGGGGAGTCGAAGACCCCTACGAGCAGTACTTC.